The clone carrying this T cell receptor beta chain was seen a handful of times. The record originates from a study of blood T cell repertoires in COVID-19. V was trimmed by 4 bases and J by 1 base, leaving 8 bases between them. The CDR3 is made up of 13 amino acids. In germline, CDR1 is SEHNR, CDR2 FQNEAQ (reference sequence). Methods used by the authors: Nucleated cell number was recorded as an estimate derived from reference gene primer amplification. Clones were read by immunoSEQ multiplex PCR, and TCRdb kept only the in-frame ones, dropping some. V and J calls and clone size are copied from that table; D and trimming were computed from the DNA. Of over 100,000 clones in the sample, roughly 80% were seen once.

The TCR was taken from a human donor in a cohort sampled during active or convalescent COVID-19. This chain connects TRBV7-9 to TRBJ2-7; D is uncertain. Sequencing used peripheral blood. This chain's CDR3 is CASSSTLSYEQYF. CDR3 bases: TGTGCCAGCAGCTCGACTCTTTCCTACGAGCAGTACTTC. Looking up the rest from reference TRBV7-9 and TRBJ2-7 gives the full variable domain: DTGVSQNPRHKITKRGQNVTFRCDPISEHNRLYWYRQTLGQGPEFLTYFQNEAQLEKSRLLSDRFSAERPKGSFSTLEIQRTEQGDSAMYLCASSSTLSYEQYFGPGTRLTVT.